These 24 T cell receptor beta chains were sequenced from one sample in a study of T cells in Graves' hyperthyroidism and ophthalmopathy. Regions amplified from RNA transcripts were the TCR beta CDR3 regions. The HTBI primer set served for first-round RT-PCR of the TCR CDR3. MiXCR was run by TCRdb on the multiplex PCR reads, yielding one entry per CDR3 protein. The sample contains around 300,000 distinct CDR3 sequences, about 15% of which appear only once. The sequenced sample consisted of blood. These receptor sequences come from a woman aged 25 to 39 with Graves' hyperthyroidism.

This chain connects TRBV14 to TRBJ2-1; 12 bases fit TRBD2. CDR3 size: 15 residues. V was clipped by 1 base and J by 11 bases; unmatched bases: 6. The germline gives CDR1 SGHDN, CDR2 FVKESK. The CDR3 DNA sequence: TGTGCCAGCAGCCAAGTGAGGGGGACTAGCGGGCAGCAGTTCTTC. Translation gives CASSQVRGTSGQQFF.

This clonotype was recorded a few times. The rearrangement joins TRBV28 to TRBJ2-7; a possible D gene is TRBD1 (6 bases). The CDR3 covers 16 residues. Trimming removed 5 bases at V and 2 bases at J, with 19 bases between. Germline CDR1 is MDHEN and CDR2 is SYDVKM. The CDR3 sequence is CASSQIGTLGAYEQYF. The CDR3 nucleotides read TGTGCCAGCAGTCAAATAGGGACATTGGGGGCCTACGAGCAGTACTTC.

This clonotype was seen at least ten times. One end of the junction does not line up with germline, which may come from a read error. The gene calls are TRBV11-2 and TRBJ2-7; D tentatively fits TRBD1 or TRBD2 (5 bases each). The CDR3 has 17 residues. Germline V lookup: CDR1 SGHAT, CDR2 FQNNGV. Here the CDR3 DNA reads TGTGCCAGCAGCGTAGAGAATGAGGGGCCGGGACCGTACGAGCAGTACTTC. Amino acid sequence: CASSVENEGPGPYEQYF.

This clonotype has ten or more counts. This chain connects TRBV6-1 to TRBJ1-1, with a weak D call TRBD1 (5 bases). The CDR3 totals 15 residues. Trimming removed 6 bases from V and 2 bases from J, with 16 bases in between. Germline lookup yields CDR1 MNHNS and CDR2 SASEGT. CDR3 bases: TGTGCCAGCAGCACCCTGGCGGGGGTAAACACTGAAGCTTTCTTT. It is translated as CASSTLAGVNTEAFF.

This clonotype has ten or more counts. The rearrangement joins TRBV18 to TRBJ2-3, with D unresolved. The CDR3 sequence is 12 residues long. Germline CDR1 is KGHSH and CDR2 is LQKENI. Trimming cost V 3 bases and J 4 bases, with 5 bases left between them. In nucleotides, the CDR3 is TGTGCCAGCTCACCGGGCCCAGATACGCAGTATTTT. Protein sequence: CASSPGPDTQYF.

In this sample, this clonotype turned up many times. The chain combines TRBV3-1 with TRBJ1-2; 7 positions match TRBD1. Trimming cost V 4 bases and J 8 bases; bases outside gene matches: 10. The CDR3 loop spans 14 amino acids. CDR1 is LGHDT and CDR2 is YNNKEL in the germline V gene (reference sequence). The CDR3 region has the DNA TGTGCCAGCAGCCCCCAACAGGGGTTAAACGGCTACACCTTC. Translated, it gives CASSPQQGLNGYTF.

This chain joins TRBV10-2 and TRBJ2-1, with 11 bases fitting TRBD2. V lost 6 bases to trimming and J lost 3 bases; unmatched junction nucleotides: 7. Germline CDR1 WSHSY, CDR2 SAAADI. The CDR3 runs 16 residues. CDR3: CASSALAGAIYNEQFF. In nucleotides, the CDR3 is TGCGCCAGCAGCGCACTAGCGGGAGCTATCTACAATGAGCAGTTCTTC.

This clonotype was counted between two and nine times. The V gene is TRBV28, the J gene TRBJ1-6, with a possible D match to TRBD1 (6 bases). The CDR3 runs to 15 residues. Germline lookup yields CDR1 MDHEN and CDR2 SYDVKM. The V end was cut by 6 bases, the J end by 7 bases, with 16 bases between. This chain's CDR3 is CASSPVGGLNSPLHF. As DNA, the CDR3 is TGTGCCAGCAGCCCCGTGGGGGGCTTGAATTCACCCCTCCACTTT.

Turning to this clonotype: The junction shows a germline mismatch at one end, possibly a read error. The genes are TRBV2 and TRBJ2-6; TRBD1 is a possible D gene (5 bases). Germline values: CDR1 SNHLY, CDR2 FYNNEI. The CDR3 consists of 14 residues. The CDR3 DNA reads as TGTGCCAGCAGTGAGGAGCTTGGGGCCAACGTCCTGATTTTC. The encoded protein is CASSEELGANVLIF.

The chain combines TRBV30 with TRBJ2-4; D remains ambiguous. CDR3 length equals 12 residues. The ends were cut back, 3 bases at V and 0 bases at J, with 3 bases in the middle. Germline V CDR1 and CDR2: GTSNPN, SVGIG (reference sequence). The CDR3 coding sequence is TGTGCCTGGAGCCTAGCCAAAAACATTCAGTACTTC. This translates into CAWSLAKNIQYF.

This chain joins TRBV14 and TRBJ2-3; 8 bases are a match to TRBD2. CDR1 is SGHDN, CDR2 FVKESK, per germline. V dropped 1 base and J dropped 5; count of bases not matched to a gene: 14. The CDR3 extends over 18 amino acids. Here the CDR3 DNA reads TGTGCCAGCAGCCAAGTGGGTAGGCCAAGCGGGAGAGGAGATACGCAGTATTTT. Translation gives CASSQVGRPSGRGDTQYF. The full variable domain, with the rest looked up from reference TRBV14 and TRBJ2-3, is EAGVTQFPSHSVIEKGQTVTLRCDPISGHDNLYWYRRVMGKEIKFLLHFVKESKQDESGMPNNRFLAERTGGTYSTLKVQPAELEDSGVYFCASSQVGRPSGRGDTQYFGPGTRLTVL.

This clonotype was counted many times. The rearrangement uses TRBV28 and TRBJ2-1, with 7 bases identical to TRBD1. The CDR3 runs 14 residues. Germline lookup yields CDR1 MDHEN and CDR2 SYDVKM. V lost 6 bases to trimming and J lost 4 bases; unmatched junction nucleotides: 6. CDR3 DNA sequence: TGTGCCAGCAGAACGGGGACAGATTACAATGAGCAGTTCTTC. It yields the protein CASRTGTDYNEQFF. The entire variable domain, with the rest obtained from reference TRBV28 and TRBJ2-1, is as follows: DVKVTQSSRYLVKRTGEKVFLECVQDMDHENMFWYRQDPGLGLRLIYFSYDVKMKEKGDIPEGYSVSREKKERFSLILESASTNQTSMYLCASRTGTDYNEQFFGPGTRLTVL.

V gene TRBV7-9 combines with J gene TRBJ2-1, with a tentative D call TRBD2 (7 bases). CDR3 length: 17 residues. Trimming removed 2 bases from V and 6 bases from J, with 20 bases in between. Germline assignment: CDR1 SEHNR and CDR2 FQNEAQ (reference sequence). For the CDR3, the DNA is TGTGCCAGCAGCTTATTGGGGGCCGGGACTAACCTCAATGAGCAGTTCTTC. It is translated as CASSLLGAGTNLNEQFF.

CDR3 coding DNA: TGTGCCAGCTCACCACCAAATCGAGGGGGGGAGACCCAGTACTTC. Its protein is CASSPPNRGGETQYF. The V call is TRBV18, the J call TRBJ2-5; either TRBD1 or TRBD2 may supply D (6 bases each). The CDR3 loop spans 15 amino acids. CDR1 KGHSH and CDR2 LQKENI come from the germline V gene. Trimming took off 0 bases at V and 5 bases at J, with 13 bases between the two ends.

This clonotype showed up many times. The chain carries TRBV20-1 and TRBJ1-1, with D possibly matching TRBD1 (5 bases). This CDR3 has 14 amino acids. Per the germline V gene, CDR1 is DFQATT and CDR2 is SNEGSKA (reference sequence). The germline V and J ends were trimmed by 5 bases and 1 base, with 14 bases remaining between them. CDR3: CSALRGRGNTEAFF. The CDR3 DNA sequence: TGCAGTGCTCTTAGGGGCCGAGGGAACACTGAAGCTTTCTTT.

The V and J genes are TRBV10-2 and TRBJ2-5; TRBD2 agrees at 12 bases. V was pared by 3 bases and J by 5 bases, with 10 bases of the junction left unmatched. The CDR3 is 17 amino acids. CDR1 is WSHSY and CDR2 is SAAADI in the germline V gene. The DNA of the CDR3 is TGCGCCAGCAGTGACATCAGACTAGCGGGAGTACGGGAGACCCAGTACTTC. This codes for CASSDIRLAGVRETQYF.

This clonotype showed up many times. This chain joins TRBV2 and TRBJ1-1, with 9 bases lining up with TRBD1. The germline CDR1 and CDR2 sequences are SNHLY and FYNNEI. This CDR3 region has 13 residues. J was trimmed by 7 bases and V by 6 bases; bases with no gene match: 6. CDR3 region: CASRRDRAVEAFF. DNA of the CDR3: TGTGCCAGCAGAAGGGACAGGGCGGTTGAAGCTTTCTTT.

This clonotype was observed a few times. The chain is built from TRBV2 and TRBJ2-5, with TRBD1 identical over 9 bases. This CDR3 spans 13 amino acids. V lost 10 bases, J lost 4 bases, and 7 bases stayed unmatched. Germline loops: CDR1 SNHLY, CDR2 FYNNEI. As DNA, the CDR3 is TGTGCCATTACAGGGGGCTCGGTAGAGACCCAGTACTTC. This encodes CAITGGSVETQYF. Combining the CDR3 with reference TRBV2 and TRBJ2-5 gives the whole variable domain EPEVTQTPSHQVTQMGQEVILRCVPISNHLYFYWYRQILGQKVEFLVSFYNNEISEKSEIFDDQFSVERPDGSNFTLKIRSTKLEDSAMYFCAITGGSVETQYFGPGTRLLVL.

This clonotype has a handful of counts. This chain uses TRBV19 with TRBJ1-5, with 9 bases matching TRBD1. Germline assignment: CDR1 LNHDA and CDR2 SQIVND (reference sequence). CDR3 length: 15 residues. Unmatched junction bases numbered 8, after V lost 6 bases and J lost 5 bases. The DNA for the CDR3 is TGTGCCAGTAGCGTGGGACAGGGAAATTATCAGCCCCAGCATTTT. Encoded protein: CASSVGQGNYQPQHF.

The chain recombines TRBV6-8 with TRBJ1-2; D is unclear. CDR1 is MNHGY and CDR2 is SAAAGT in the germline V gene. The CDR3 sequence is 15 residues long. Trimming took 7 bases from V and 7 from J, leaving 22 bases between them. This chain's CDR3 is CASKTPGPRPVGYTF. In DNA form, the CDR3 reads TGTGCCAGCAAAACACCCGGGCCCCGCCCGGTTGGCTACACCTTC.

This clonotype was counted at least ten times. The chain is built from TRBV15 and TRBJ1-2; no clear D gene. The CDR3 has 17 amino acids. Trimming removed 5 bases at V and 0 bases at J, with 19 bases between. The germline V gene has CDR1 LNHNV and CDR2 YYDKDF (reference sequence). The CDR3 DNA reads TGTGCCACCAGCCTACGATCGACAAGGCTAGCTAACTATGGCTACACCTTC. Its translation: CATSLRSTRLANYGYTF.

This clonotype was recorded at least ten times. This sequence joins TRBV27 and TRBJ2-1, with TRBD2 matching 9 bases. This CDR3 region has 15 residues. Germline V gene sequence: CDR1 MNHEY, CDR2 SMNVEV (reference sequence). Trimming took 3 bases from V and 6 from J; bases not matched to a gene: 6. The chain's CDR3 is CASSLSAGGGNEQFF. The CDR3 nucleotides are TGTGCCAGCAGTTTGTCTGCGGGAGGGGGCAATGAGCAGTTCTTC.

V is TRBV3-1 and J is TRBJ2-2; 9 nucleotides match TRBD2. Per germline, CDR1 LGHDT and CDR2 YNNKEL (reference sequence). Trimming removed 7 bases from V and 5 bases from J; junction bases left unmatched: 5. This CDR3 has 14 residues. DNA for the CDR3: TGTGCCAGCATACAAGCGGGAGGAACCGGGGAGCTGTTTTTT. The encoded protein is CASIQAGGTGELFF.

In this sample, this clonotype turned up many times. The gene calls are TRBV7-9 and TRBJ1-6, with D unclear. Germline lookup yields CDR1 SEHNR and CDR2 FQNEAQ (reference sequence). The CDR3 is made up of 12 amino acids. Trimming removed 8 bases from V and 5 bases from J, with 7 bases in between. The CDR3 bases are TGTGCCAGCTCCCTTGATAATTCACCCCTCCACTTT. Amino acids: CASSLDNSPLHF.